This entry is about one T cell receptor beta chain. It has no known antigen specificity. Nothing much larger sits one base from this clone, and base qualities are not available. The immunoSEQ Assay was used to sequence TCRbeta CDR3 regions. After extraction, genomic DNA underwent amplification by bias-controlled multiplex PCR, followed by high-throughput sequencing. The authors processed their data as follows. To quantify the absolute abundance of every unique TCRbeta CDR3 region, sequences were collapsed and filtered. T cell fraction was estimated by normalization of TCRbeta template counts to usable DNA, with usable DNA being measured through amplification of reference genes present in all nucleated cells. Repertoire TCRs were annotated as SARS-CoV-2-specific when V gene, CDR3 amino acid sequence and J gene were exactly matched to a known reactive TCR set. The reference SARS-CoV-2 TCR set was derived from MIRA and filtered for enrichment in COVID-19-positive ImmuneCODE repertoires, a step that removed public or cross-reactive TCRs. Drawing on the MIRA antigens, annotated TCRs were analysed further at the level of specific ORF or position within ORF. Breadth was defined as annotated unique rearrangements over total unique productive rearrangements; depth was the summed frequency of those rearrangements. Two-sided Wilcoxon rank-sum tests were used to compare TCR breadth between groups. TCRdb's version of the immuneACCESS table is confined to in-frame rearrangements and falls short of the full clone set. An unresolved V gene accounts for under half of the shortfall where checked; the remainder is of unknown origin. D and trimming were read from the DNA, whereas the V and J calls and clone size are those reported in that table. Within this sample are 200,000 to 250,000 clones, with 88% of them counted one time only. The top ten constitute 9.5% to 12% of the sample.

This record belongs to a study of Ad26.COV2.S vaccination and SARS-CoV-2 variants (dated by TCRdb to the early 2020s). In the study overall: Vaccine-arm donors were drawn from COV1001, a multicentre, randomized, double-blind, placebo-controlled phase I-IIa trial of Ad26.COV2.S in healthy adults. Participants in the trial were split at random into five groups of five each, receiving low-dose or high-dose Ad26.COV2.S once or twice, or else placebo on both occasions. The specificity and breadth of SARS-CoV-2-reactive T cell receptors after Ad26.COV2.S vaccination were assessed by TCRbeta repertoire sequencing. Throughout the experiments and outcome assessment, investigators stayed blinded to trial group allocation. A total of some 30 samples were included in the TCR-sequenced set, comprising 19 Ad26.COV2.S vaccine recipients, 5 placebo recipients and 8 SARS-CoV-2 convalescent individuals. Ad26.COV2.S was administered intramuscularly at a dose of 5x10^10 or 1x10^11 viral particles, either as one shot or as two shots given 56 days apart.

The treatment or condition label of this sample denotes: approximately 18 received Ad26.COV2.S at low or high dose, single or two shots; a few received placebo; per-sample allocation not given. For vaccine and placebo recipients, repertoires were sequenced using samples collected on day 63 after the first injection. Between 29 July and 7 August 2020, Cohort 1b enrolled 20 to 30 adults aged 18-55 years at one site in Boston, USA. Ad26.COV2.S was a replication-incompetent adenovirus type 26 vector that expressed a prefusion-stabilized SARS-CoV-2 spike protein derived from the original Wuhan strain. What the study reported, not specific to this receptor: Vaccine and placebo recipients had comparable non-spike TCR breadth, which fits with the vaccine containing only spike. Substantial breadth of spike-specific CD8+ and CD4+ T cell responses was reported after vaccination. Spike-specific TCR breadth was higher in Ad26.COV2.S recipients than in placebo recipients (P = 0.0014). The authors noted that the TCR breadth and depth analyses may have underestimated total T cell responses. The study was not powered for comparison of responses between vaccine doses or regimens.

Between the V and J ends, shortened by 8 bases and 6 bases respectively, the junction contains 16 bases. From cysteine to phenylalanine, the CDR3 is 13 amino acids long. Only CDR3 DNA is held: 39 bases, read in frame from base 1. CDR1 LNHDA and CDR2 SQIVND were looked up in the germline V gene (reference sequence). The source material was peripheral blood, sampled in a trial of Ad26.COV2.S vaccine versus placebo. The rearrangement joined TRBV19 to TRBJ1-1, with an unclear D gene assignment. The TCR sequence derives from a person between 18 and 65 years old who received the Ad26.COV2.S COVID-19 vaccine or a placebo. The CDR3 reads CASATSGRPEAFF. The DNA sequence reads TGTGCCAGTGCCACCTCGGGGAGGCCTGAAGCTTTCTTT.